This TCR beta chain originates from a study of blood T cell repertoires in COVID-19. Across the study: Sites across the United States, Italy and Spain contributed samples from acute and convalescent COVID-19. T cells, B-cell-depleted T cells, or PBMCs provided the cDNA or gDNA that served as material.

Enrollment of patients from Seattle took place during active infection, with longitudinal follow-up. The V segment lost 4 bases and the J segment 8 bases; nucleotides outside the gene matches: 7. CDR3 size: 14 residues. Germline V lookup: CDR1 SGHDT, CDR2 YYEEEE. In the study's own analysis: Using reference gene primer amplification, nucleated cell counts were estimated. The assay was immunoSEQ multiplex PCR, and TCRdb's table has in-frame clones only and misses some. V and J calls and clone size come straight from that table; D and trimming were deduced from the DNA. The sample shows approximately 70,000 clones, about nine tenths of them seen only once.

The sequenced sample was peripheral blood. The chain has TRBV5-6 and TRBJ2-1; 9 bases line up with TRBD2. This sequence was found in a man in his fifties with COVID-19, enrolled during active disease. CDR3 sequence reads: CASSLGLAPDEQFF. The CDR3 nucleotides are TGTGCCAGCAGCCTGGGACTAGCCCCCGATGAGCAGTTCTTC. The full variable domain, its missing parts supplied by reference TRBV5-6 and TRBJ2-1, is DAGVTQSPTHLIKTRGQQVTLRCSPKSGHDTVSWYQQALGQGPQFIFQYYEEEERQRGNFPDRFSGHQFPNYSSELNVNALLLGDSALYLCASSLGLAPDEQFFGPGTRLTVL.